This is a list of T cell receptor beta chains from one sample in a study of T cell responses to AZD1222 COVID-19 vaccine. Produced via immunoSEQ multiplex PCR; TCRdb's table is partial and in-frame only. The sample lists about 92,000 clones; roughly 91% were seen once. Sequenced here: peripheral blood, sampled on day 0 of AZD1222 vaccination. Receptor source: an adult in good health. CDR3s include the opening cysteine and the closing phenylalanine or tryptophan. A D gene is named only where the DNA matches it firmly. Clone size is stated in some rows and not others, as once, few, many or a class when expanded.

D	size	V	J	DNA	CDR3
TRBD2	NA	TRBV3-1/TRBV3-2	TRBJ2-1	TGTGCCAGCAGCCAAGGAGCGGGGGGAAACAATGAGCAGTTCTTC	CASSQGAGGNNEQFF
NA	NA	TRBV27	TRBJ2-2	TGTGCCAGCAGTTATCGCGGGGCCACCGGGGAGCTGTTTTTT	CASSYRGATGELFF
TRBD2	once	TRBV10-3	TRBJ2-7	TGTGCCATCAGGCCTAGCGGGGTTACCTACGAGCAGTACTTC	CAIRPSGVTYEQYF
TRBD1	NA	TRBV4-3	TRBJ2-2	TGCGCCAGCAGCCAAGATCAACAGGGGGGGCTGTTTTTT	CASSQDQQGGLFF
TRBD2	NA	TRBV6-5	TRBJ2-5	TGTGCCAGCAGTTACACACTAGCGGGGGCCCAAGAGACCCAGTACTTC	CASSYTLAGAQETQYF
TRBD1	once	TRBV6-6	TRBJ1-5	TGTGCCAGCAGCCGTGACAGGGGCAGCAATCAGCCCCAGCATTTT	CASSRDRGSNQPQHF
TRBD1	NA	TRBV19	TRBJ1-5	TGTGCCAGTAGGCTGACAGGGTCGAGCAATCAGCCCCAGCATTTT	CASRLTGSSNQPQHF
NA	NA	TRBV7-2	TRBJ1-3	TGTGCCAGCAGCTTAAGATCGAGCTCTGGAAACACCATATATTTT	CASSLRSSSGNTIYF
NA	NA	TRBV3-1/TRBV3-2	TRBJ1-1	TGTGCCAGCAGCCCCTATGGGGGCACTGAAGCTTTCTTT	CASSPYGGTEAFF
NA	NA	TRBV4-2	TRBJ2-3	TGTGCCAGCACCTTCTACTTGAGCGTGGGGGGCCAGACAGATACGCAGTATTTT	CASTFYLSVGGQTDTQYF
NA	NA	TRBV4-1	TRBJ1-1	TGCGCCAGCAGCCAAGGAGATGAGAACACTGAAGCTTTCTTT	CASSQGDENTEAFF
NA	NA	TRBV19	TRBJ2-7	TGTGCCACGTCCTTAGGGGGGTACGAGCAGTACTTC	CATSLGGYEQYF
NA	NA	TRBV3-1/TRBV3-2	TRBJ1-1	TGTGCCAGCAGCCAATCCGTGGGGAACACTGAAGCTTTCTTT	CASSQSVGNTEAFF
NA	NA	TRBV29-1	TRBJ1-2	TGCAGCGTCGTCATTTACTCGGAGGGAGGCTACACCTTC	CSVVIYSEGGYTF
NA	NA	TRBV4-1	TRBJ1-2	TGCGCCAGCAGCCAAGCTCCAGGGCTTGGGTATGGCTACACCTTC	CASSQAPGLGYGYTF
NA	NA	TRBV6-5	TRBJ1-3	TGTGCCAGCCACGGGAGCGGAAACACCATATATTTT	CASHGSGNTIYF
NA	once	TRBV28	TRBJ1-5	TGTGCCAGCAGACGCCTCGGGGTTTTGAGTCAGCCCCAGCATTTT	CASRRLGVLSQPQHF
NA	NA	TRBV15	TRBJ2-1	TGTGCCACCAGCACAGAGGGGGAACAGGGACCCCTCTTC	CATSTEGEQGPLF
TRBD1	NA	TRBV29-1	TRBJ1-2	TGCAGCGTTGTGAGGACAGGGCATTTCTATGGCTACACCTTC	CSVVRTGHFYGYTF